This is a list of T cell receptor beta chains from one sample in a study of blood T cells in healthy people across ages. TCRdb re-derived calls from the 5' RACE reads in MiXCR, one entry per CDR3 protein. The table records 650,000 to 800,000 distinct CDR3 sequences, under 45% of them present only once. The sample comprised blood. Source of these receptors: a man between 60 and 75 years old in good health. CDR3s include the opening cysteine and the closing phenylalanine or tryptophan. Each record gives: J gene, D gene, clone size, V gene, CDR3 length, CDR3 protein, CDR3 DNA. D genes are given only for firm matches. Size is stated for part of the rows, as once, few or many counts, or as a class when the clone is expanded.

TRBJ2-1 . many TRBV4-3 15 CASSQDGSSYNEQFF TGCGCCAGCAGCCAAGACGGGAGCTCCTACAATGAGCAGTTCTTC
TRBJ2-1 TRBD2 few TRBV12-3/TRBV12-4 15 CASRPQRGPYNEQFF TGTGCCAGCAGGCCGCAGCGGGGGCCTTACAATGAGCAGTTCTTC
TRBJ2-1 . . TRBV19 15 CASSIGGNIIGEQFF TGTGCCAGTAGTATCGGGGGAAACATTATCGGTGAGCAGTTCTTC
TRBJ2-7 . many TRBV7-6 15 CASSSGVIPSYEQYF TGTGCCAGCAGCTCGGGGGTGATCCCCTCGTACGAGCAGTACTTC
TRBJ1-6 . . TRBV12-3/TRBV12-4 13 CASRTSANAPLHF TGTGCCAGCAGAACTTCCGCCAATGCACCCCTCCACTTT
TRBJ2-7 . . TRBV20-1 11 CSADRSYEQYF TGCAGTGCCGACCGGTCCTACGAGCAGTACTTC
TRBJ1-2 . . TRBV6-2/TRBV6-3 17 CASGDFGPSTVGYGYTF TGTGCCAGCGGAGACTTTGGGCCCTCGACAGTCGGCTATGGCTACACCTTC
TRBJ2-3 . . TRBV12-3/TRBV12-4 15 CASSMRRRTADTQYF TGTGCCAGCAGTATGAGGCGGCGGACGGCAGATACGCAGTATTTT
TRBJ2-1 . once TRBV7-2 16 CASSTYPRGSYNEQFF TGTGCCAGCAGCACCTACCCCAGGGGATCCTACAATGAGCAGTTCTTC
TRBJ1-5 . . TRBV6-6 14 CASSVGQTNQPQHF TGTGCCAGCAGTGTAGGACAAACCAATCAGCCCCAGCATTTT
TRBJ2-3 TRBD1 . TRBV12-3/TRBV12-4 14 CASKTGTGEDTQYF TGTGCCAGCAAAACCGGGACAGGGGAAGATACGCAGTATTTT
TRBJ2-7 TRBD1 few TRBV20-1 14 CSARGTGGWYEQYF TGCAGTGCACGAGGGACAGGGGGTTGGTACGAGCAGTACTTC
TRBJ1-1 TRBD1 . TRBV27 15 CASSLVGGDNTEAFF TGTGCCAGCAGTTTGGTAGGGGGCGATAACACTGAAGCTTTCTTT
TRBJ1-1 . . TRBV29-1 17 CSVIPTGGPLKNTEAFF TGCAGCGTTATCCCCACGGGGGGACCTCTGAAGAACACTGAAGCTTTCTTT
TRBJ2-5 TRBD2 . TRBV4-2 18 CASSQAAGGGTGQETQYF TGTGCCAGCAGCCAAGCAGCTGGCGGGGGGACCGGCCAAGAGACCCAGTACTTC
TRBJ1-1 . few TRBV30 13 CAWRPGSDTEAFF TGTGCCTGGAGACCAGGGTCGGACACTGAAGCTTTCTTT
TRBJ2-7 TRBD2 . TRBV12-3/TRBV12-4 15 CASTLGEGLTYEQYF TGTGCCAGCACCCTTGGGGAGGGACTGACCTACGAGCAGTACTTC
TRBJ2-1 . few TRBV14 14 CASSTRFSYNEQFF TGTGCCAGCAGTACCAGGTTCTCCTACAATGAGCAGTTCTTC
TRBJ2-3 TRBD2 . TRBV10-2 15 CASSDSSGGTDTQYF TGCGCCAGCAGTGACTCTAGCGGGGGCACAGATACGCAGTATTTT
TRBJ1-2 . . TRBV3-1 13 CASSPHRSYGYTF TGTGCCAGCAGTCCACATAGGAGCTATGGCTACACCTTC
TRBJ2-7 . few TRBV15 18 CATSRYPPSQGRPGEQYF TGTGCCACCAGCAGGTACCCTCCTTCACAGGGCCGTCCTGGCGAGCAGTACTTC
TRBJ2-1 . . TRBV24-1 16 CATSDSTGLKYNEQFF TGTGCCACCAGTGACTCGACAGGTCTAAAATACAATGAGCAGTTCTTC
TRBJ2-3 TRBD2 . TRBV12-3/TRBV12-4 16 CASSLYAGGPTDTQYF TGTGCCAGCAGTTTATATGCGGGGGGGCCCACAGATACGCAGTATTTT
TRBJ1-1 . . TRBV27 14 CASSFQQRNTEAFF TGTGCCAGCAGTTTTCAGCAGCGAAACACTGAAGCTTTCTTT
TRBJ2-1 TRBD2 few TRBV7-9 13 CASSLLAGDEQFF TGTGCCAGCAGCTTGCTAGCGGGGGATGAGCAGTTCTTC
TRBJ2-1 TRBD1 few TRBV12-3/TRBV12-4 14 CASMDRARYNEQFF TGTGCCAGCATGGACAGGGCTCGGTACAATGAGCAGTTCTTC
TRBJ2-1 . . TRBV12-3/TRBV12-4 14 CASSPGGADNEQFF TGTGCCAGCAGTCCGGGTGGGGCCGACAATGAGCAGTTCTTC
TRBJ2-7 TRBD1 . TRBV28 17 CASSLHFGTGEFDEQYF TGTGCCAGCAGTTTACACTTCGGGACAGGGGAATTCGACGAGCAGTACTTC
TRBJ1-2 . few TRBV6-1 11 CASREGYGYTF TGTGCCAGCCGGGAAGGGTATGGCTACACCTTC
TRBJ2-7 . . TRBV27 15 CASSSIPGGGYEQYF TGTGCCAGCAGTTCAATACCTGGGGGAGGATACGAGCAGTACTTC
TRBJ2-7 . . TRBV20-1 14 CSARVKDSPYEQYF TGCAGTGCTAGAGTGAAGGACAGTCCCTACGAGCAGTACTTC
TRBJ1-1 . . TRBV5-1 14 CASSLDLGGTEAFF TGCGCCAGCAGCTTGGACCTGGGGGGCACTGAAGCTTTCTTT
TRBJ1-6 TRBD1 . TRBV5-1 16 CASSPGRDRTNSPLHF TGCGCCAGCAGCCCCGGGCGGGACAGGACTAATTCACCCCTCCACTTT
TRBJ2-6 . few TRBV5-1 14 CASRWATGANVLTF TGCGCCAGCCGGTGGGCGACTGGGGCCAACGTCCTGACTTTC
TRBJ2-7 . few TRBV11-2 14 CASSFLALPGEQYF TGTGCCAGCAGCTTTTTGGCTTTGCCGGGCGAGCAGTACTTC
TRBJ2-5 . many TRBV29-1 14 CSAKRGGDQETQYF TGCAGCGCCAAAAGAGGGGGGGACCAAGAGACCCAGTACTTC
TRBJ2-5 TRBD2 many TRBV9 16 CASSVGAETSGAEEYF TGTGCCAGCAGCGTAGGTGCCGAGACTAGCGGGGCCGAGGAGTACTTC
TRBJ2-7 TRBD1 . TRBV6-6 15 CASRYRQGASYEQYF TGTGCCAGCAGATACAGACAGGGGGCAAGCTACGAGCAGTACTTC
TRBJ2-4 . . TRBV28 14 CASSLSKGWAIQYF TGTGCCAGCAGTTTATCCAAGGGGTGGGCCATTCAGTACTTC
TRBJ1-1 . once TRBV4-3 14 CVSSQRLSNTEAFF TGCGTCAGCAGCCAAAGGTTGTCTAACACTGAAGCTTTCTTT
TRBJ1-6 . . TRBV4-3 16 CASSQGSGGYNSPLHF TGCGCCAGCAGCCAAGGTTCGGGGGGCTATAATTCACCCCTCCACTTT
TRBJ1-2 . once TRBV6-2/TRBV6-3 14 CASSYQQPFPGYTF TGTGCCAGCAGTTACCAACAGCCCTTCCCTGGCTACACCTTC
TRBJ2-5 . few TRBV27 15 CASSPLEEPSETQYF TGTGCCAGCAGTCCCCTTGAAGAACCGTCAGAGACCCAGTACTTC
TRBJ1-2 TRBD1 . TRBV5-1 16 CASSLGTGQGDYGYTF TGCGCCAGCAGCTTGGGAACCGGACAGGGAGACTATGGCTACACCTTC
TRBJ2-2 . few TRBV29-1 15 CSVDEGGANTGELFF TGCAGCGTTGATGAGGGGGGGGCGAACACCGGGGAGCTGTTTTTT
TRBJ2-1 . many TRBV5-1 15 CASSLIGLLNNEQFF TGCGCCAGCAGCTTGATCGGCCTGCTAAACAATGAGCAGTTCTTC
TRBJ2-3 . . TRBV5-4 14 CASSLSGRGDTQYF TGTGCCAGCAGCTTGAGCGGGCGAGGAGATACGCAGTATTTT
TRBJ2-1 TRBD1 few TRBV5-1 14 CASTRDSPYNEQFF TGCGCCAGCACCCGGGACAGTCCCTACAATGAGCAGTTCTTC
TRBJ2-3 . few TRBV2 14 CAIRRRLSTDTQYF TGTGCCATACGTCGGCGACTCAGTACAGATACGCAGTATTTT
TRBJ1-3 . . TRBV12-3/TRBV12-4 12 CASRVQGNTIYF TGTGCCAGCAGGGTACAAGGAAACACCATATATTTT
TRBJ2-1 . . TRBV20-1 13 CSAIAQTYNEQFF TGCAGTGCGATAGCCCAAACCTACAATGAGCAGTTCTTC
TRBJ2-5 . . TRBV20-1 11 CSATPRNEQYF TGCAGTGCGACCCCTCGCAATGAGCAGTACTTC
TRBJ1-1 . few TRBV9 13 CASSADSTASAFF TGTGCCAGCAGCGCAGACAGTACGGCATCCGCTTTCTTT
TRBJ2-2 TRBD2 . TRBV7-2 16 CASSLVGRGDTGELFF TGTGCCAGCAGCTTAGTGGGTCGGGGGGACACCGGGGAGCTGTTTTTT
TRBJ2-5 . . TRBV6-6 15 CASRFKQGVGEAQYF TGTGCCAGTAGATTTAAGCAAGGGGTCGGGGAGGCCCAGTACTTC
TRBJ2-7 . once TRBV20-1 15 CSAVKFTSASYEQYF TGCAGTGCTGTCAAGTTCACCTCAGCGTCCTACGAGCAGTACTTC
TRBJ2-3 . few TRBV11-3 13 CASSPDFTDTQYF TGTGCCAGCAGTCCGGACTTCACAGATACGCAGTATTTT
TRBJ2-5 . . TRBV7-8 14 CASSPGVNKETQYF TGTGCCAGCAGCCCCGGGGTCAACAAAGAGACCCAGTACTTC
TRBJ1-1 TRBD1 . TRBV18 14 CASSPRQGVDEAFF TGTGCCAGCTCACCTAGACAGGGTGTGGATGAAGCTTTCTTT